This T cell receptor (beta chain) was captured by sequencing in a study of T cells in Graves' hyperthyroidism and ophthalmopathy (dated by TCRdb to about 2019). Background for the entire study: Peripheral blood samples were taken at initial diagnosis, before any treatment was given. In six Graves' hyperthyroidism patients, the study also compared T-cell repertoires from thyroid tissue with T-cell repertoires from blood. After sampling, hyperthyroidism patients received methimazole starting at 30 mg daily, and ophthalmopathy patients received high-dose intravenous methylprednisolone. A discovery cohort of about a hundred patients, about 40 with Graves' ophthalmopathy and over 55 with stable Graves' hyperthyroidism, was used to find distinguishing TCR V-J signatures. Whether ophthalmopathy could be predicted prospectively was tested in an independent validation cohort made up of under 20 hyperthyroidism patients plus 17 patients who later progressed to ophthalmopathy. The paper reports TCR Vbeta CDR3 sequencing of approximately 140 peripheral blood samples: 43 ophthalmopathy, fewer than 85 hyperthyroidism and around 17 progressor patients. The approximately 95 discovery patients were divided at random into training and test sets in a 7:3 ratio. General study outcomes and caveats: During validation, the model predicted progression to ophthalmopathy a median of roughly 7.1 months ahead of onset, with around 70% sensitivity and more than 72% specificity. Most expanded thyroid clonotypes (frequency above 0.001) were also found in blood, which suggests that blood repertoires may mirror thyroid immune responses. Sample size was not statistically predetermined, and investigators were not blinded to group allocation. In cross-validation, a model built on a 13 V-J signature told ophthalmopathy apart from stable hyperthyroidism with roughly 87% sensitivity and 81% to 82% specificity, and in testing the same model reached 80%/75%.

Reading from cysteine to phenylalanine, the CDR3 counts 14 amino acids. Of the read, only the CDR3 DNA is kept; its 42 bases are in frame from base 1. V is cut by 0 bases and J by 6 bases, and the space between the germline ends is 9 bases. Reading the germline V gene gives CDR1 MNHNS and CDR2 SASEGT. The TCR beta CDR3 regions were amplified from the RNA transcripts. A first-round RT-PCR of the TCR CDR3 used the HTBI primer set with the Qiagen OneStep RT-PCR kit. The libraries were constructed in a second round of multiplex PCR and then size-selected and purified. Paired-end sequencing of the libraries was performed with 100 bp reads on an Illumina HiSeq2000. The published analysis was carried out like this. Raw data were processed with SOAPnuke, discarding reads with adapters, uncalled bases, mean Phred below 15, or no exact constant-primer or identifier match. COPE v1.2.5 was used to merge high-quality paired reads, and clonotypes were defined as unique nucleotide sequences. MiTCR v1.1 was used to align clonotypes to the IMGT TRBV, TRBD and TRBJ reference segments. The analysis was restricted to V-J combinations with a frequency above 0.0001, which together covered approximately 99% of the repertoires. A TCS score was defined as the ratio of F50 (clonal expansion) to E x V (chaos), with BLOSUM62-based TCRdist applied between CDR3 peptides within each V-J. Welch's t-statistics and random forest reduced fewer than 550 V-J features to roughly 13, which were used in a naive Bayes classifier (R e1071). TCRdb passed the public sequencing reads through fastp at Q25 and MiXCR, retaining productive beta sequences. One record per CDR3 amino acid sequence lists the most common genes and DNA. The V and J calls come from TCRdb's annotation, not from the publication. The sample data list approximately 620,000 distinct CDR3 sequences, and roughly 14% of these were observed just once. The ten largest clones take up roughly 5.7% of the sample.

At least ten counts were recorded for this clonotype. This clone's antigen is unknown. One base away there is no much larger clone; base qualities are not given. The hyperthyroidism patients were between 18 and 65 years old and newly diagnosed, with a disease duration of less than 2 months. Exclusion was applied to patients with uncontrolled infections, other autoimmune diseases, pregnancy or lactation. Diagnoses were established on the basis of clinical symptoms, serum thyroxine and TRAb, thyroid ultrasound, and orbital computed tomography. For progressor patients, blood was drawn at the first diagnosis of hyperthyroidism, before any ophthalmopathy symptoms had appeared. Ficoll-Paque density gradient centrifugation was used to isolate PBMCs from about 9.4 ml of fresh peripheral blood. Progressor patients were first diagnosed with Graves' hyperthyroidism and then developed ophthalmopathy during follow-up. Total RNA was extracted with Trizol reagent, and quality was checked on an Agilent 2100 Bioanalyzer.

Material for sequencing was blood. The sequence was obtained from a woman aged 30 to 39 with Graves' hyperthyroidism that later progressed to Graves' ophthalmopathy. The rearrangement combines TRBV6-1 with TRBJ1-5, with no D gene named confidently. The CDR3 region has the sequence CASSEAGRGQPQHF. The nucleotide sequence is TGTGCCAGCAGTGAAGCAGGGCGAGGTCAGCCCCAGCATTTT.